One and the same sample provided the 26 T cell receptor beta chains below, sequenced in a study of lymphopenia after photon versus proton radiotherapy (dated by TCRdb to about 2019). Libraries were made using the immunoSEQ multiplex PCR assay. This is the immuneACCESS table as TCRdb keeps it, with only in-frame sequences that have V and J called. A part of the clones is gone; compared with another copy, unresolved V genes explain less than half, and the rest is unexplained. A total of some 31,000 clones appear in this sample, under 90% of them only once. The ten largest clones add up to roughly 14% of the sample. This specimen was peripheral blood, taken from a patient treated with proton-based radiotherapy. The receptors derive from a woman between 65 and 79 years old with pancreatic cancer.

The chain combines TRBV2 with TRBJ2-5; TRBD2 is a possible D gene (5 bases). Trimming stripped 11 bases from V and 2 bases from J, with 15 bases between. CDR1 is SNHLY, CDR2 FYNNEI, per germline. There are 13 residues in the CDR3. The CDR3 DNA reads as TGTGCCGGACGGACGGAGGTACAAGAGACCCAGTACTTC. The encoded protein is CAGRTEVQETQYF.

This clone has more than one count but fewer than ten. The chain is built from TRBV28 and TRBJ1-4, with 8 bases identical to TRBD1. The V and J ends lost 5 bases and 4 bases, in that order; junction bases with no gene match: 6. The V gene's germline CDR1 is MDHEN and CDR2 SYDVKM. The CDR3 has 15 residues. The CDR3 region is CASSTRQGNNEKLFF. Written as DNA, the CDR3 is TGTGCCAGCAGTACCAGACAGGGGAATAATGAAAAACTGTTTTTT. Combining the CDR3 with reference TRBV28 and TRBJ1-4 gives the whole variable domain DVKVTQSSRYLVKRTGEKVFLECVQDMDHENMFWYRQDPGLGLRLIYFSYDVKMKEKGDIPEGYSVSREKKERFSLILESASTNQTSMYLCASSTRQGNNEKLFFGSGTQLSVL.

The chain carries TRBV7-2 and TRBJ2-4; D is unclear. Trimming pared 5 bases from V and 0 bases from J, leaving 14 bases between. CDR1 and CDR2 from the germline V gene are SGHTA and FQGNSA. This CDR3 is built from 16 residues. CDR3 bases: TGTGCCAGCAGCGAAGGCGGCTACAGAGCCAAAAACATTCAGTACTTC. Its protein is CASSEGGYRAKNIQYF.

This clone appeared once. CDR3 loop: CSAGTGGSEAFF. The CDR3 DNA follows: TGCAGCGCCGGGACAGGGGGCTCTGAAGCTTTCTTT. The chain carries TRBV29-1 and TRBJ1-1; 12 nucleotides match TRBD1. The germline V gene encodes CDR1 SQVTM and CDR2 ANQGSEA. The CDR3 is 12 residues long. The J segment lost 6 bases and the V segment lost 7 bases, leaving 3 bases of the junction unmatched.

V usage is TRBV5-8 and J usage is TRBJ1-6; perhaps TRBD1 as D (5 bases). V gave up 1 base and J gave up 5 bases, with 10 bases separating them. CDR3 length equals 15 residues. Germline-derived CDR1 and CDR2 are SGHTS and YDEGEE. This CDR3 is CASSLIRGNNSPLHF. In nucleotides, the CDR3 is TGTGCCAGCAGCTTGATTCGGGGGAATAATTCACCCCTCCACTTT.

This chain uses TRBV9 with TRBJ2-1; 9 bases fit TRBD2. Germline values: CDR1 SGDLS, CDR2 YYNGEE. Losses at the gene ends were 3 bases for V and 2 bases for J; bases not matched to a gene: 3. This CDR3 is built from 15 residues. The CDR3: CASSGVAGAYNEQFF. The CDR3, as DNA: TGTGCCAGCAGCGGAGTAGCGGGAGCCTACAATGAGCAGTTCTTC.

J is TRBJ2-3 and V is TRBV15; perhaps TRBD1 as D (6 bases). Per the germline V gene, CDR1 is LNHNV and CDR2 is YYDKDF (reference sequence). This CDR3 contains 15 residues. Trimming removed 3 bases at V and 7 bases at J, with 17 bases between. The CDR3 is CATSRDQGDINTQYF. In DNA form, the CDR3 reads TGTGCCACCAGCAGGGACCAAGGGGACATAAATACGCAGTATTTT.

V usage is TRBV11-3 and J usage is TRBJ1-1; a weak D match, TRBD1 (6 bases). CDR1 is SGHNT, CDR2 YENEEA, per germline. V shed 8 bases and J shed 1 base, with 11 bases lying between them. The CDR3 is 13 residues long. CDR3 sequence reads: CASGKQGNTEAFF. Written as DNA, the CDR3 is TGTGCCAGCGGAAAACAGGGGAACACTGAAGCTTTCTTT.

The chain employs TRBV27 and TRBJ2-1; 9 positions match TRBD2. The CDR3 has 16 residues. CDR1 MNHEY and CDR2 SMNVEV come from the germline V gene (reference sequence). The ends lost 10 bases at V and 4 bases at J; junction bases unmatched: 14. The CDR3 sequence is CATKPLIAGAYNEQFF. CDR3 sequence (DNA): TGTGCCACCAAGCCCCTTATAGCGGGAGCTTACAATGAGCAGTTCTTC.

In its sample, this clone ranks as medium-sized (0.01 to 0.1%). The chain employs TRBV5-1 and TRBJ1-2; D is uncertain. In germline, CDR1 is SGHRS, CDR2 YFSETQ. The CDR3 sequence is 13 residues long. Between the trimmed V and J ends, which lost 4 bases and 6 bases, there was a span of 13 bases. The CDR3 region has the DNA TGCGCCAGCAGCCCTAGTCCCCAGGATGGCTACACCTTC. Its translation: CASSPSPQDGYTF.

The chain employs TRBV29-1 and TRBJ2-2; D might be TRBD1 or TRBD2, each matching 6 bases. Trimming removed 6 bases from V and 2 bases from J, with 13 bases in between. CDR1 and CDR2 from the germline V gene are SQVTM and ANQGSEA. This CDR3 region has 14 residues. CDR3 in amino acids: CSVGGRVNTGELFF. In DNA form, the CDR3 reads TGCAGCGTGGGGGGCCGGGTCAACACCGGGGAGCTGTTTTTT.

The genes are TRBV9 and TRBJ2-7; TRBD2 is a possible D gene (6 bases). CDR3 length: 13 amino acids. Germline V gene sequence: CDR1 SGDLS, CDR2 YYNGEE. Trimming removed 2 bases at V and 3 bases at J, with 9 bases between. The CDR3 DNA is TGTGCCAGCAGCGTCCAGGGACTCTACGAGCAGTACTTC. Residues: CASSVQGLYEQYF.

This chain connects TRBV5-6 to TRBJ1-1; D remains ambiguous. CDR3 length equals 13 residues. Trimming cost V 0 bases and J 3 bases, with 6 bases left between them. Germline loops: CDR1 SGHDT, CDR2 YYEEEE. CDR3 protein: CASSLGLYTEAFF. CDR3 DNA: TGTGCCAGCAGCTTGGGCCTCTACACTGAAGCTTTCTTT.

V gene TRBV28 combines with J gene TRBJ1-5, with D hard to call. Germline CDR1 and CDR2: MDHEN and SYDVKM. CDR3 length: 13 residues. V was shortened by 3 bases and J by 8 bases, with 11 bases between the two germline ends. Written as DNA, the CDR3 is TGTGCCAGCAGTTTGGATAGCGTCGAGCCCCAGCATTTT. Its protein product is CASSLDSVEPQHF.

V is TRBV5-1 and J is TRBJ1-1; 10 bases fit TRBD1. Losses at the gene ends were 4 bases for V and 6 bases for J; bases not matched to a gene: 6. The germline CDR1 and CDR2 sequences are SGHRS and YFSETQ. The length of the CDR3 is 14 residues. CDR3 coding DNA: TGCGCCAGCAGCGGGACAGGGGATGGCGCTGAAGCTTTCTTT. It specifies CASSGTGDGAEAFF.

The chain links TRBV6-5 to TRBJ2-5; 9 bases are shared with TRBD1. The better agreement between TRBJ2-7 and the DNA end casts doubt on the J call. The CDR3 runs to 13 residues. Germline values: CDR1 MNHEY, CDR2 SVGAGI. For the CDR3, the DNA is TGTGCCAGCAGTCGGGACAGGGCTTACGAGCAGTACTTC. Translated: CASSRDRAYEQYF.

Here the CDR3 reads CASSLAQANTEAFF. The CDR3 coding sequence is TGCGCCAGCAGCTTGGCGCAAGCTAACACTGAAGCTTTCTTT. The V gene is TRBV5-1, the J gene TRBJ1-1; D remains unclear. The V gene's germline CDR1 is SGHRS and CDR2 YFSETQ. The CDR3 spans 14 residues. Trimming pared 0 bases from V and 2 bases from J, leaving 8 bases between.

The V gene is TRBV19, the J gene TRBJ2-1; TRBD2 matches 10 bases. The CDR3 totals 15 residues. Trimming took 6 bases from V and 4 from J; bases not matched to a gene: 6. Germline V gene lookup returns CDR1 LNHDA and CDR2 SQIVND (reference sequence). DNA for the CDR3: TGTGCCAGTAGGCCGGGACTAGCGATGTACAATGAGCAGTTCTTC. Amino acid sequence: CASRPGLAMYNEQFF.

The chain combines TRBV4-1 with TRBJ2-7; possibly TRBD1 for D (5 bases). Germline V gene data show CDR1 as MGHRA and CDR2 as YSYEKL. Trimming removed 1 base from V and 2 bases from J, with 15 bases in between. CDR3 length: 16 residues. CDR3 residues: CASSQGLQGDAYEQYF. CDR3 nucleotides: TGCGCCAGCAGCCAAGGGCTTCAGGGTGACGCCTACGAGCAGTACTTC.

This chain connects TRBV29-1 to TRBJ2-7, with 7 bases matching TRBD1. This CDR3 has 11 amino acids. The trim removed 5 bases at V and 5 bases at J, leaving 3 bases unmatched. Germline V gives CDR1 SQVTM, CDR2 ANQGSEA. The CDR3 DNA reads as TGCAGCGTTAACAGGGGACACGAGCAGTACTTC. The encoded protein is CSVNRGHEQYF.

The rearrangement joins TRBV28 to TRBJ2-6; the D gene could be TRBD1 or TRBD2 (5 bases each). This CDR3 is built from 16 residues. Germline values: CDR1 MDHEN, CDR2 SYDVKM. V lost 6 bases and J lost 2, with 14 bases in between. CDR3 amino acids: CASRSTGDPGANVLTF. The DNA of the CDR3 is TGTGCCAGCAGGTCGACCGGGGACCCTGGGGCCAACGTCCTGACTTTC.

The chain is built from TRBV7-9 and TRBJ2-5; perhaps TRBD2 as D (5 bases). Trimming pared 6 bases from V and 1 base from J, leaving 12 bases between. The CDR3 runs to 14 residues. The germline CDR1 and CDR2 sequences are SEHNR and FQNEAQ (reference sequence). The CDR3 is CASRNGGSQETQYF. DNA for the CDR3: TGTGCCAGCAGAAACGGAGGTTCCCAAGAGACCCAGTACTTC.

V gene TRBV5-1 combines with J gene TRBJ2-7; tentatively, D is TRBD1 (6 bases). The V gene lost 7 bases and the J gene lost 2 bases, with 13 bases spanning the gap. Per germline, CDR1 SGHRS and CDR2 YFSETQ. The CDR3 runs to 13 residues. The CDR3 loop is CASWRTDTYEQYF. The CDR3 coding sequence is TGCGCCAGCTGGCGGACAGATACCTACGAGCAGTACTTC.

This chain links TRBV27 with TRBJ2-7; the match to TRBD2 covers 10 bases. V lost 8 bases and J lost 5; bases outside the gene matches: 15. Germline V CDR1 and CDR2: MNHEY, SMNVEV (reference sequence). The CDR3 contains 16 residues. The CDR3 sequence is CASGSLAGVPLHEQYF. DNA of the CDR3: TGTGCCAGCGGTAGCCTAGCGGGAGTACCACTCCACGAGCAGTACTTC.

The chain employs TRBV6-5 and TRBJ2-7; 7 positions agree with TRBD2. With V trimmed by 6 bases and J by 0 bases, 8 bases remained unmatched. The CDR3 consists of 15 residues. The germline CDR1 and CDR2 sequences are MNHEY and SVGAGI. CDR3 nucleotides: TGTGCCAGCAGCCACCGGGGGGTCAGCTCCTACGAGCAGTACTTC. Protein sequence: CASSHRGVSSYEQYF.

The genes are TRBV15 and TRBJ1-1; 7 nucleotides align to TRBD1. Unmatched junction bases numbered 2, after V lost 0 bases and J lost 1 base. The CDR3 consists of 15 residues. CDR1 is LNHNV and CDR2 is YYDKDF in the germline V gene (reference sequence). CDR3 bases: TGTGCCACCAGCAGAGATCGACAGGGGAACACTGAAGCTTTCTTT. This sequence encodes CATSRDRQGNTEAFF.